Below are 29 T cell receptor beta chains sequenced from a single sample in a study of CD8 T cells in Susac syndrome. The RNA input was roughly 0.45 to 1 ug, and it was reverse transcribed with random hexamers. TCRdb redid the calling of the immunoSEQ multiplex PCR reads with MiXCR, one entry per CDR3 protein. The sample includes approximately 200,000 distinct CDR3 sequences, 90% to 95% of them seen just once. Sequenced sample: CD8+ T cells from PBMCs. These receptors were obtained from a human donor with multiple sclerosis.

The count of this clonotype is one. The rearrangement uses TRBV7-9 and TRBJ2-3, with D maybe TRBD2 (6 bases). In germline, CDR1 is SEHNR, CDR2 FQNEAQ (reference sequence). This CDR3 spans 16 amino acids. V gave up 5 bases and J gave up 6 bases, with 21 bases separating them. The CDR3 DNA follows: TGTGCCAGCAGCCCCCCCGGGACTCCCTCCGGGGATACGCAGTATTTT. Translated: CASSPPGTPSGDTQYF.

The gene calls are TRBV25-1 and TRBJ2-1; D is uncertain. V was cut by 4 bases and J by 4 bases, with 8 bases left in between. Per germline, CDR1 MGHDK and CDR2 SYGVNS. There are 13 residues in the CDR3. The chain's CDR3 is CASSVSDYNEQFF. The CDR3 DNA follows: TGTGCCAGCAGTGTGTCCGATTACAATGAGCAGTTCTTC. Complete variable domain (other parts from reference TRBV25-1 and TRBJ2-1): EADIYQTPRYLVIGTGKKITLECSQTMGHDKMYWYQQDPGMELHLIHYSYGVNSTEKGDLSSESTVSRIRTEHFPLTLESARPSHTSQYLCASSVSDYNEQFFGPGTRLTVL.

This clonotype showed up just once. This CDR3 is CASSPTSPNTEAFF. In DNA, the CDR3 is TGTGCCAGCTCTCCGACAAGTCCTAACACTGAAGCTTTCTTT. The chain combines TRBV19 with TRBJ1-1; no reliable D call. This CDR3 region has 14 residues. CDR1 and CDR2 from the germline V gene are LNHDA and SQIVND (reference sequence). Trimming stripped 9 bases from V and 2 bases from J, with 16 bases between.

The chain carries TRBV12-3 or TRBV12-4 and TRBJ2-7, with D perhaps matching TRBD1 or TRBD2 (5 bases each). The length of the CDR3 is 13 residues. The germline V and J ends were trimmed by 7 bases and 5 bases, with 15 bases remaining between them. The CDR3 coding sequence is TGTGCCAGCACCCCCGGGACGGCCAACGAGCAGTACTTC. Encoded protein: CASTPGTANEQYF.

Only a few counts were recorded for this clonotype. This rearrangement joins TRBV6-6 to TRBJ2-7; maybe TRBD2 (5 bases). The CDR3 consists of 14 residues. Trimming took off 5 bases at V and 0 bases at J, with 11 bases between the two ends. CDR1 MNHNY and CDR2 SVGAGI come from the germline V gene (reference sequence). The CDR3 sequence: CASSPSGYSYEQYF. The DNA of the CDR3 is TGTGCCAGCAGTCCATCGGGATACTCCTACGAGCAGTACTTC.

The V call is TRBV5-1, the J call TRBJ1-2; the D is unclear. The CDR3 sequence is 14 residues long. V lost 2 bases, J lost 8 bases, and 16 bases lay in between. Per the germline V gene, CDR1 is SGHRS and CDR2 is YFSETQ. The DNA of the CDR3 is TGCGCCAGCAGCTTTATAGACCGGGGAGAGGGCTACACCTTC. Translating it yields CASSFIDRGEGYTF.

The chain carries TRBV3-1 and TRBJ1-4; D not resolved. There are 13 residues in the CDR3. V was trimmed by 5 bases and J by 8 bases, leaving 12 bases between them. Germline CDR1 reads LGHDT; CDR2 reads YNNKEL (reference sequence). CDR3 nucleotide sequence: TGTGCCAGCAGCGACAACGGTGAAGAAAAACTGTTTTTT. Translating gives CASSDNGEEKLFF. The full variable domain, in which reference TRBV3-1 and TRBJ1-4 provide the parts outside the CDR3, is DTAVSQTPKYLVTQMGNDKSIKCEQNLGHDTMYWYKQDSKKFLKIMFSYNNKELIINETVPNRFSPKSPDKAHLNLHINSLELGDSAVYFCASSDNGEEKLFFGSGTQLSVL.

The CDR3 nucleotides read TGTGCCAGCAGTTCGGGGACAGGGCCTGGAAACACCATATATTTT. It encodes CASSSGTGPGNTIYF. This chain links TRBV27 with TRBJ1-3; TRBD1 agrees at 9 bases. V shed 4 bases, J shed 2 bases, and the junction held 3 bases outside the gene matches. CDR3 length: 15 amino acids. CDR1 is MNHEY and CDR2 is SMNVEV in the germline V gene (reference sequence).

J is TRBJ2-7 and V is TRBV20-1, with 14 nucleotides matching TRBD2. V was clipped by 2 bases and J by 6 bases; unmatched bases: 18. The V gene's germline CDR1 is DFQATT and CDR2 SNEGSKA (reference sequence). This CDR3 contains 19 residues. The CDR3 sequence is CSARTPLGLAGGEQGEQYF. Written as DNA, the CDR3 is TGCAGTGCTAGAACCCCCCTCGGACTAGCGGGAGGTGAACAGGGCGAGCAGTACTTC.

This clonotype was observed a single time. The gene calls are TRBV20-1 and TRBJ2-7; TRBD1 might be the D (7 bases). Germline values: CDR1 DFQATT, CDR2 SNEGSKA (reference sequence). V gave up 5 bases and J gave up 0 bases, with 17 bases separating them. The CDR3 contains 15 residues. In DNA, the CDR3 is TGCAGTGCTGCGGCGGGACAGTCTAGCTCCTACGAGCAGTACTTC. Its translation is CSAAAGQSSSYEQYF.

The chain links TRBV3-1 to TRBJ2-1; no reliable D call. The CDR3 totals 16 residues. V lost 1 base, J lost 4 bases, and 14 bases lay in between. CDR1 and CDR2 (germline): LGHDT, YNNKEL (reference sequence). This chain's CDR3 is CASSQGAGKMYNEQFF. CDR3 in DNA: TGTGCCAGCAGCCAAGGGGCAGGCAAAATGTACAATGAGCAGTTCTTC.

This clonotype was picked up a small number of times. The chain employs TRBV12-3 or TRBV12-4 and TRBJ2-7; TRBD2 matches 8 bases. V dropped 8 bases and J dropped 4; count of bases not matched to a gene: 1. The CDR3 sequence is 11 residues long. CDR3 DNA: TGTGCCAGCCGGGGGGGTTACGAGCAGTACTTC. Its translation: CASRGGYEQYF.

V and J are TRBV9 and TRBJ2-2; TRBD1 is a possible D gene (6 bases). CDR1 SGDLS and CDR2 YYNGEE come from the germline V gene. CDR3 length: 18 residues. The V end lost 2 bases, the J end lost 0 bases, and 17 bases lay between the germline ends. CDR3 coding DNA: TGTGCCAGCAGCGTCGACCCCAGGGGCACCGCGAACACCGGGGAGCTGTTTTTT. This gives the protein CASSVDPRGTANTGELFF. The entire variable domain, with the rest obtained from reference TRBV9 and TRBJ2-2, is as follows: DSGVTQTPKHLITATGQRVTLRCSPRSGDLSVYWYQQSLDQGLQFLIQYYNGEERAKGNILERFSAQQFPDLHSELNLSSLELGDSALYFCASSVDPRGTANTGELFFGEGSRLTVL.

The V and J genes are TRBV29-1 and TRBJ1-2; the D is unclear. The CDR3 sequence is 12 residues long. The germline gives CDR1 SQVTM, CDR2 ANQGSEA. V lost 7 bases to trimming and J lost 6 bases, with 15 bases between them. CDR3 in amino acids: CSAPSGVHGYTF. CDR3 in DNA: TGCAGCGCTCCATCCGGGGTTCATGGCTACACCTTC.

The chain couples TRBV4-1 to TRBJ2-7, with 7 bases that match TRBD1. J gave up 2 bases and V 0 bases, and 13 bases lay outside the gene matches. The CDR3 runs to 18 residues. Germline values: CDR1 MGHRA, CDR2 YSYEKL. This chain's CDR3 is CASSQELPPGQRTYEQYF. CDR3 nucleotide sequence: TGCGCCAGCAGCCAAGAGCTGCCCCCGGGACAGCGTACCTACGAGCAGTACTTC.

V usage is TRBV7-3 and J usage is TRBJ1-2, with TRBD1 as a possible D gene (6 bases). Germline V gives CDR1 SGHTA, CDR2 FQGTGA. This CDR3 spans 13 amino acids. Trimming removed 1 base from V and 6 bases from J, with 9 bases in between. This CDR3 reads CASSLIAGDGYTF. The CDR3 region has the DNA TGTGCCAGCAGCTTAATTGCAGGGGATGGCTACACCTTC.

This chain uses TRBV7-8 with TRBJ2-6; no clear D gene. The CDR3 runs 19 residues. Germline V lookup: CDR1 SGHVS, CDR2 FQNEAQ. V lost 2 bases to trimming and J lost 0 bases, with 17 bases between them. The CDR3 sequence is CASSLPRGTLSSGANVLTF. Written as DNA, the CDR3 is TGTGCCAGCAGCTTACCACGAGGCACCCTGAGCTCTGGGGCCAACGTCCTGACTTTC.

J is TRBJ2-1 and V is TRBV2; TRBD2 matches 15 bases. Trimming removed 0 bases from V and 5 bases from J; junction bases left unmatched: 8. Germline lookup yields CDR1 SNHLY and CDR2 FYNNEI. The CDR3 length is 19 residues. CDR3 DNA sequence: TGTGCCAGCAGTGAAGCGCTTCAAGGACTAGCGGGAGGGCACAATGAGCAGTTCTTC. Translated, it gives CASSEALQGLAGGHNEQFF.

This chain uses TRBV24-1 with TRBJ2-2, with D possibly matching TRBD1 (6 bases). This CDR3 is 15 amino acids long. Germline V gene data show CDR1 as KGHDR and CDR2 as SFDVKD. Trimming removed 2 bases at V and 6 bases at J, with 12 bases between. CDR3 in DNA: TGTGCCACCAGTGATTCCTACAGGGATCCCGGGGAGCTGTTTTTT. This translates into CATSDSYRDPGELFF.

This chain connects TRBV7-6 to TRBJ1-3; TRBD1 is a possible D gene (5 bases). Trimming removed 5 bases at V and 2 bases at J, with 19 bases between. The germline V gene has CDR1 SGHVS and CDR2 FNYEAQ. The CDR3 spans 17 residues. CDR3 in DNA: TGTGCCAGCAGCCGTCCCCCTGGAGGGGCGGCTGGAAACACCATATATTTT. Translation gives CASSRPPGGAAGNTIYF.

This rearrangement joins TRBV30 to TRBJ2-1; D is undetermined. CDR1 and CDR2 (germline): GTSNPN, SVGIG (reference sequence). Trimming removed 2 bases at V and 8 bases at J, with 16 bases between. There are 14 residues in the CDR3. The chain's CDR3 is CAWSRITIIDEQFF. The CDR3 coding sequence is TGTGCCTGGAGTAGGATCACAATAATCGATGAGCAGTTCTTC.

CDR3 protein: CASTPDLAGGPEFF. The CDR3 bases are TGTGCCAGCACCCCAGATTTAGCGGGGGGGCCGGAGTTCTTC. This chain uses TRBV7-9 with TRBJ2-1, with 11 bases matching TRBD2. The CDR3 totals 14 residues. The V gene's germline CDR1 is SEHNR and CDR2 FQNEAQ (reference sequence). Trimming removed 7 bases from V and 14 bases from J; junction bases left unmatched: 13.

The chain uses TRBV4-1 and TRBJ2-7, with 14 bases that match TRBD2. Per the germline V gene, CDR1 is MGHRA and CDR2 is YSYEKL. Trimming took 0 bases from V and 2 from J; bases not matched to a gene: 15. This CDR3 region has 21 residues. This CDR3 is CASSQDPPGLAGVGPTYEQYF. The CDR3 nucleotides are TGCGCCAGCAGCCAAGACCCACCGGGACTAGCGGGAGTCGGGCCCACCTACGAGCAGTACTTC.

The chain is built from TRBV7-3 and TRBJ2-3; 8 positions agree with TRBD2. The ends lost 0 bases at V and 9 bases at J; junction bases unmatched: 8. This CDR3 has 15 residues. CDR1 is SGHTA, CDR2 FQGTGA, per germline. The DNA for the CDR3 is TGTGCCAGCAGCTTAACGACCGGGGGGGCCGAAACGCAGTATTTT. It yields the protein CASSLTTGGAETQYF.

This chain uses TRBV4-1 with TRBJ2-1, with D perhaps TRBD1 (5 bases). Germline V lookup: CDR1 MGHRA, CDR2 YSYEKL. V lost 0 bases to trimming and J lost 0 bases, with 9 bases between them. CDR3 length: 16 residues. CDR3 sequence: CASSQEQVISYNEQFF. CDR3 coding DNA: TGCGCCAGCAGCCAAGAACAGGTAATCTCCTACAATGAGCAGTTCTTC.

This clonotype showed up just a few times. The J gene is TRBJ2-7, the V gene TRBV2, with D uncertain. CDR3 size: 13 residues. The V and J ends lost 8 bases and 3 bases respectively, with 14 bases between them. Germline V gives CDR1 SNHLY, CDR2 FYNNEI. Here the CDR3 DNA reads TGTGCCAGCCTACCCTCTACCTTCTACGAGCAGTACTTC. It is translated as CASLPSTFYEQYF.

This clonotype was detected a few times. The genes are TRBV13 and TRBJ2-3; either TRBD1 or TRBD2 may fit D (5 bases each). The germline V gene encodes CDR1 PRHDT and CDR2 FYEKMQ (reference sequence). V was clipped by 4 bases and J by 7 bases, with 12 bases between them. The CDR3 is made up of 13 amino acids. The CDR3 loop reads CASSSGTANTQYF. DNA for the CDR3: TGTGCCAGCAGCTCCGGGACCGCCAATACGCAGTATTTT. Full variable domain (missing parts from reference TRBV13 and TRBJ2-3): AAGVIQSPRHLIKEKRETATLKCYPIPRHDTVYWYQQGPGQDPQFLISFYEKMQSDKGSIPDRFSAQQFSDYHSELNMSSLELGDSALYFCASSSGTANTQYFGPGTRLTVL.

The V call is TRBV12-3 or TRBV12-4, the J call TRBJ2-2, with D perhaps TRBD1 or TRBD2 (5 bases each). This CDR3 has 14 residues. Deletions cut 6 bases from V and 4 bases from J, with 12 bases between. CDR3 sequence reads: CASRQEVGTGELFF. For the CDR3, the DNA is TGTGCCAGCAGACAGGAGGTCGGCACCGGGGAGCTGTTTTTT.

The J gene is TRBJ2-7, the V gene TRBV27, with no clear D. V was cut by 3 bases and J by 2 bases, with 11 bases left in between. The CDR3 spans 14 residues. Germline assignment: CDR1 MNHEY and CDR2 SMNVEV (reference sequence). The CDR3 DNA follows: TGTGCCAGCAGTTTGAAGGGATTCCCCTACGAGCAGTACTTC. It encodes CASSLKGFPYEQYF.